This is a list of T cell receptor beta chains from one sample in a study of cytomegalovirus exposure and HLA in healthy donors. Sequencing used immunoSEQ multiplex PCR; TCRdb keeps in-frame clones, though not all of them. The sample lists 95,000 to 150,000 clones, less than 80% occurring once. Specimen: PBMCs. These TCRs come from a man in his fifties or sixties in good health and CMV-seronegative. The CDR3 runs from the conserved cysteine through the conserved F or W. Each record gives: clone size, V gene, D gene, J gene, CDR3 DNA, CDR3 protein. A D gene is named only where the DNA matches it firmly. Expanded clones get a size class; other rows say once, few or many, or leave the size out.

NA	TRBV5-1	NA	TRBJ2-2	TGCGCCAGCAGCCCTCAGGGGTACGGGGAGCTGTTTTTT	CASSPQGYGELFF
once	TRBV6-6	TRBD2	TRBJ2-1	TGTGCCAGCAGGTCCGGGACTAGGACTAACAATGAGCAGTTCTTC	CASRSGTRTNNEQFF
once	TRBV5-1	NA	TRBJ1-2	TGCGCCAGCAGCTCGGGGGGGCAGTTTAACTATGGCTACACCTTC	CASSSGGQFNYGYTF
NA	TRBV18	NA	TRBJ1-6	TGTGCCAGCTCACCAGGGGGCGCGCGGTATTCACCCCTCCACTTT	CASSPGGARYSPLHF
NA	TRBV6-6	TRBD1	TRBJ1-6	TGTGCCAGCGGGTCCGGGACAGGGATATCACCCCTCCACTTT	CASGSGTGISPLHF
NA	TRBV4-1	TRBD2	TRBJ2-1	TGCGCCAGCAGCCAAACTAGCGACTATGAGCAGTTCTTC	CASSQTSDYEQFF
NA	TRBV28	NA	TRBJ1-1	TGTGCCAGCAGTTTAGAGTTGAACACTGAAGCTTTCTTT	CASSLELNTEAFF
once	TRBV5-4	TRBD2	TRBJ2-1	TGTGCCAGCAGCTCGGGGGGGTTGAGGAATGAGCAGTTCTTC	CASSSGGLRNEQFF
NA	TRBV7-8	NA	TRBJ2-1	TGTGCCAGCAGCCCAATCGTGGGGCAATACAATGAGCAGTTCTTC	CASSPIVGQYNEQFF
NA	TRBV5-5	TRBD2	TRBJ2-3	TGTGCCAGCAGCATAGCGGGGAGCACAGATACGCAGTATTTT	CASSIAGSTDTQYF